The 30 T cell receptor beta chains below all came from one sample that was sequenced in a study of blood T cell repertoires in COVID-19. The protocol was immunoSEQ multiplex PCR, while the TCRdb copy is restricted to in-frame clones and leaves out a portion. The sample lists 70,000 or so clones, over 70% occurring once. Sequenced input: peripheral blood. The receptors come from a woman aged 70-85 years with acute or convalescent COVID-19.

DNA of the CDR3: TGTGCCAGTAACCTATACGGGACAGCCAAACCCTATGGCTACACCTTC. It specifies CASNLYGTAKPYGYTF. This chain joins TRBV19 and TRBJ1-2; TRBD1 agrees at 7 bases. Germline assignment: CDR1 LNHDA and CDR2 SQIVND (reference sequence). This CDR3 contains 16 residues. The V gene end was trimmed by 7 bases and the J gene end by 4 bases; junction bases not matched to a gene: 15. Looking up the rest from reference TRBV19 and TRBJ1-2 gives the full variable domain: DGGITQSPKYLFRKEGQNVTLSCEQNLNHDAMYWYRQDPGQGLRLIYYSQIVNDFQKGDIAEGYSVSREKKESFPLTVTSAQKNPTAFYLCASNLYGTAKPYGYTFGSGTRLTVV.

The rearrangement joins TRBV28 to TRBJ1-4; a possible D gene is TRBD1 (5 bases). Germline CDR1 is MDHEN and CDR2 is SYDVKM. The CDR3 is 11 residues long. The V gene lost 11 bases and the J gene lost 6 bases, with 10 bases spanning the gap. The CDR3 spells CAPGGDEKLFF. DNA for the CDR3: TGTGCCCCCGGGGGAGATGAAAAACTGTTTTTT.

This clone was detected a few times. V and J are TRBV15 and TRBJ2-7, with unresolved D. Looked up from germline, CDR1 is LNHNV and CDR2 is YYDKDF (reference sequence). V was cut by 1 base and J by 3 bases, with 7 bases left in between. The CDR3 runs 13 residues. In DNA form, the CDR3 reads TGTGCCACCAGCAGAGGAGTGAACTACGAGCAGTACTTC. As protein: CATSRGVNYEQYF.

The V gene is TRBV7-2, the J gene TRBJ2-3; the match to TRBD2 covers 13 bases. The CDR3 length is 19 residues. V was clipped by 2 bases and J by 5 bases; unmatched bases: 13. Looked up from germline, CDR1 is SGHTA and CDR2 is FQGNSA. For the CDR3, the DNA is TGTGCCAGCAGCTTAACTAGCGGGAGGGCCACAAGTTACCGAGATACGCAGTATTTT. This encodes CASSLTSGRATSYRDTQYF.

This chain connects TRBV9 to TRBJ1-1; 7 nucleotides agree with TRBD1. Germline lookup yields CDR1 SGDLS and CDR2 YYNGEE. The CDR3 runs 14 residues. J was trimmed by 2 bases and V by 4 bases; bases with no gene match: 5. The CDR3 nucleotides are TGTGCCAGCAGCTCCACAGGGGTTAACACTGAAGCTTTCTTT. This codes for CASSSTGVNTEAFF.

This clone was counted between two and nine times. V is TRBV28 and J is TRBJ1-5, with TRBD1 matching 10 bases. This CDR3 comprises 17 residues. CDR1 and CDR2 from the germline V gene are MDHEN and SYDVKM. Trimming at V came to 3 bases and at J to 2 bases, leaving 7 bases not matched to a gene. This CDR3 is CASSFPRDRGGNQPQHF. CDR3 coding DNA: TGTGCCAGCAGTTTCCCGCGGGACAGGGGCGGCAATCAGCCCCAGCATTTT.

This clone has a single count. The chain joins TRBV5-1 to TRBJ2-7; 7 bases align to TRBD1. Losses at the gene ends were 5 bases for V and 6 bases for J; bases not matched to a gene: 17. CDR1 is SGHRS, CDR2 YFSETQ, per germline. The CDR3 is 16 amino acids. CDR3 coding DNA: TGCGCCAGCAGTTCGGTCGCCGGGACAGAATTAGGCGAGCAGTACTTC. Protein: CASSSVAGTELGEQYF.

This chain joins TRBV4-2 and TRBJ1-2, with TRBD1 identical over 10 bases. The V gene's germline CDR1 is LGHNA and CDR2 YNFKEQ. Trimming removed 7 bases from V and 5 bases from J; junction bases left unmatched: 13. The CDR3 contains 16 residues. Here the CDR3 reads CASTTSRDRGNYGYTF. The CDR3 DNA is TGTGCCAGCACCACCTCCCGGGACAGGGGTAATTATGGCTACACCTTC.

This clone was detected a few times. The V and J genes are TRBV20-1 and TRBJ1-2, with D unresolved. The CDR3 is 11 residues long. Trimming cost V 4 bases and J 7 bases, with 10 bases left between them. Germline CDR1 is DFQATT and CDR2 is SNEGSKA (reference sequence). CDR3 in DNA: TGCAGTGCTACGGGATCCGGTGGCTACACCTTC. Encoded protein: CSATGSGGYTF.

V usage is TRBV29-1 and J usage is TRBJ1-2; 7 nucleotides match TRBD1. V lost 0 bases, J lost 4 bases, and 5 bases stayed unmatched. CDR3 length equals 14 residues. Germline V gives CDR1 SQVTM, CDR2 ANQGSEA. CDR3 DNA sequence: TGCAGCGTTGAAGATGACGCAGGGGGCTATGGCTACACCTTC. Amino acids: CSVEDDAGGYGYTF.

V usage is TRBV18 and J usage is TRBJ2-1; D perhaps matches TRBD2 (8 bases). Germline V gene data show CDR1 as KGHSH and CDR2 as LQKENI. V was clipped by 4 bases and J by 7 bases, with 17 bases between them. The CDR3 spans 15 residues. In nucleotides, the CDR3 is TGTGCCAGCTCACGAATCGGGGGGGACAGTAATGAGCAGTTCTTC. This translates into CASSRIGGDSNEQFF.

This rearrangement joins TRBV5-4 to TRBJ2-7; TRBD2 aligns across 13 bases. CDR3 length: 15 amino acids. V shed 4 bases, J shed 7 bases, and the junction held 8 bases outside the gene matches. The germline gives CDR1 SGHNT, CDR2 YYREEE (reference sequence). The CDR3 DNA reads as TGTGCCAGCAGCCCCGGACTAGCGGGAGTAGGGGAGCAGTACTTC. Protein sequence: CASSPGLAGVGEQYF.

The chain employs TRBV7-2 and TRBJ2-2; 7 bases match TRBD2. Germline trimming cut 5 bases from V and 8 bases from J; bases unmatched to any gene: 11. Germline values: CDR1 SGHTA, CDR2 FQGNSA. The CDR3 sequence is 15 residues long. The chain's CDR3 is CASSATGTKGGELFF. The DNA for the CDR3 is TGTGCCAGCAGCGCTACCGGGACTAAGGGTGGGGAGCTGTTTTTT. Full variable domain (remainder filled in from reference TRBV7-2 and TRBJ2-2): GAGVSQSPSNKVTEKGKDVELRCDPISGHTALYWYRQSLGQGLEFLIYFQGNSAPDKSGLPSDRFSAERTGGSVSTLTIQRTQQEDSAVYLCASSATGTKGGELFFGEGSRLTVL.

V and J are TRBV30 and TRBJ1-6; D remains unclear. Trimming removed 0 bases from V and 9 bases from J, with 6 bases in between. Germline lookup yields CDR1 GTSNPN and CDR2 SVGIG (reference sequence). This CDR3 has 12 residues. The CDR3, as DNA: TGTGCCTGGAGTGTACGTAGTTCACCCCTCCACTTT. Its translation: CAWSVRSSPLHF.

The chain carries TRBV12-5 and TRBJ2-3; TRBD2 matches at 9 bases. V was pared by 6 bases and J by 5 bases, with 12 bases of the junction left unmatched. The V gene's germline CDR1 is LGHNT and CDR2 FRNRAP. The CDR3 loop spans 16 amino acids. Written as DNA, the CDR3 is TGTGCTAGTGGCCCGAGCGGGAGGTTGGTAAAAGATACGCAGTATTTT. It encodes CASGPSGRLVKDTQYF.

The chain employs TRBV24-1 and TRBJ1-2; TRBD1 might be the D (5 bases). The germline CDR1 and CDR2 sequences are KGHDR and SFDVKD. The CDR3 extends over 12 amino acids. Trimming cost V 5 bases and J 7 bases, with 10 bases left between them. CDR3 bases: TGTGCCACCAGTGTCTCGGGACTTGGCTACACCTTC. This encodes CATSVSGLGYTF.

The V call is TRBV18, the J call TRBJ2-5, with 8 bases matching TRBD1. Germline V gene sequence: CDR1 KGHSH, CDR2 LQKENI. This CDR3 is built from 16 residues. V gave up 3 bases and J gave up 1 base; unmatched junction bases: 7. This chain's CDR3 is CASSPVGQGLQETQYF. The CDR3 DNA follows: TGTGCCAGCTCACCGGTAGGACAGGGCCTCCAAGAGACCCAGTACTTC.

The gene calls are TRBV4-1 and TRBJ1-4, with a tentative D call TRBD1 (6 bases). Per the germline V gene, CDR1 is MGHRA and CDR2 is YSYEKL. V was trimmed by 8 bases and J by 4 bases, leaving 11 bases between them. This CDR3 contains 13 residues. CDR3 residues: CASLGQFNEKLFF. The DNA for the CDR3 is TGCGCCAGCCTAGGACAGTTTAATGAAAAACTGTTTTTT.

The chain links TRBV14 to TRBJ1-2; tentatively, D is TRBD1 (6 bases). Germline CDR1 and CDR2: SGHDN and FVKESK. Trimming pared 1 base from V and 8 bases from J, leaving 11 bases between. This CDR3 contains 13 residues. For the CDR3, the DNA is TGTGCCAGCAGCCAAGCAGGGGTTGGAGGCTACACCTTC. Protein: CASSQAGVGGYTF. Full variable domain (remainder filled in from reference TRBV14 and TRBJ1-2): EAGVTQFPSHSVIEKGQTVTLRCDPISGHDNLYWYRRVMGKEIKFLLHFVKESKQDESGMPNNRFLAERTGGTYSTLKVQPAELEDSGVYFCASSQAGVGGYTFGSGTRLTVV.

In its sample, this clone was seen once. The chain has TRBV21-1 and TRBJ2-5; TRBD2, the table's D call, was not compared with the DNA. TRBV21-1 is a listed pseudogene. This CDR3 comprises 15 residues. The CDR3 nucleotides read TGTGCCAGCAGGCCCGCTGGGGGGGGGCAAGAGACCCAGTACTTC. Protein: CASRPAGGGQETQYF.

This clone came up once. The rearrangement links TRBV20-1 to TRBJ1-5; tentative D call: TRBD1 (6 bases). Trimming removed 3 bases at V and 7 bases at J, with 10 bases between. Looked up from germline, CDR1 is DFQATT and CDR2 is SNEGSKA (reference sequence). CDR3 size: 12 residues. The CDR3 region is CSASLGGQPQHF. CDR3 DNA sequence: TGCAGTGCTAGTTTAGGGGGACAGCCCCAGCATTTT.

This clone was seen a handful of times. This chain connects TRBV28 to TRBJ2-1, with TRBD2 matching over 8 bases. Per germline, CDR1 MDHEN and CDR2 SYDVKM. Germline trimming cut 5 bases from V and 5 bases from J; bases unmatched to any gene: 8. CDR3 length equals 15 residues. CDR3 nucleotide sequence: TGTGCCAGCAGTCTCATGGGACTAGAGAACAATGAGCAGTTCTTC. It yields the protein CASSLMGLENNEQFF.

Written as DNA, the CDR3 is TGTGCCAGTAGTATGAACGGGGTGCATCAGCCCCAGCATTTT. The encoded protein is CASSMNGVHQPQHF. The chain uses TRBV19 and TRBJ1-5, with D unclear. V dropped 3 bases and J dropped 5 bases, with 11 bases sitting between them. CDR3 length: 14 amino acids. Germline assignment: CDR1 LNHDA and CDR2 SQIVND (reference sequence).

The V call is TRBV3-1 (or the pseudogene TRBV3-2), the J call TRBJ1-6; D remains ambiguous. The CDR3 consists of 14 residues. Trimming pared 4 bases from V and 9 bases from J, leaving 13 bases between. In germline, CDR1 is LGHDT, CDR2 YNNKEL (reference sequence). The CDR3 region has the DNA TGTGCCAGCAGCCTCCGAACGAGTTCTTCACCCCTCCACTTT. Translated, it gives CASSLRTSSSPLHF.

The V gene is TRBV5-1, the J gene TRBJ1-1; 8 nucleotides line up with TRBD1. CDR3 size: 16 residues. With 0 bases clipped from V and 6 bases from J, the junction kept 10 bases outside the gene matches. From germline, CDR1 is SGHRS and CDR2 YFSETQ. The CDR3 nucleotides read TGCGCCAGCAGCTTGGCCCTGACAGGGGTTGAATCTGAAGCTTTCTTT. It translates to CASSLALTGVESEAFF. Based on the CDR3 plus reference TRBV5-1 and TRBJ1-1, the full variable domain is KAGVTQTPRYLIKTRGQQVTLSCSPISGHRSVSWYQQTPGQGLQFLFEYFSETQRNKGNFPGRFSGRQFSNSRSEMNVSTLELGDSALYLCASSLALTGVESEAFFGQGTRLTVV.

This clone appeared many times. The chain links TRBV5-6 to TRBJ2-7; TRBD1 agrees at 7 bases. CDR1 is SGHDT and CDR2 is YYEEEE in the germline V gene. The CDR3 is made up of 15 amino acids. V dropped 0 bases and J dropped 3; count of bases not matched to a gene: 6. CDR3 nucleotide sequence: TGTGCCAGCAGCTTGGCTGGGACAGCTAACTACGAGCAGTACTTC. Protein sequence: CASSLAGTANYEQYF.

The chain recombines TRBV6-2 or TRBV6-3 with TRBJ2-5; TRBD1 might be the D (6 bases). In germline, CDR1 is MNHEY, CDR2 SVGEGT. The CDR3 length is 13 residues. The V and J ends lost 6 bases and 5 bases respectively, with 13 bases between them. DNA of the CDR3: TGTGCCAGCAGCGACAGGACGGGGGAGACCCAGTACTTC. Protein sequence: CASSDRTGETQYF.

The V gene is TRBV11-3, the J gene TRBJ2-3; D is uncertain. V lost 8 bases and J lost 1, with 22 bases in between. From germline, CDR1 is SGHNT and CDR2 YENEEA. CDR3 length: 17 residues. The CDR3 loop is CASEDPQAWPGTDTQYF. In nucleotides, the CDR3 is TGTGCCAGCGAAGACCCCCAGGCCTGGCCTGGCACAGATACGCAGTATTTT.

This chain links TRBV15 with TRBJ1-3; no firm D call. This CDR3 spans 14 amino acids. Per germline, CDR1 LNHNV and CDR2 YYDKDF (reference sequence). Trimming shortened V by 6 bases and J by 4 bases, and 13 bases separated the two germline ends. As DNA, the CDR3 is TGTGCCACCAGGTCAACTCTAACGGGAAACACCATATATTTT. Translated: CATRSTLTGNTIYF.

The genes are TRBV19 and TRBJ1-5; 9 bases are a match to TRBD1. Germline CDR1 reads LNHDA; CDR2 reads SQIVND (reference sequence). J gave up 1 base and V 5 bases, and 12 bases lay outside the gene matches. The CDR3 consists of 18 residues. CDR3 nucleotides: TGTGCCAGTAGTCATCCCCACAGGGGGCACGAAAGCAATCAGCCCCAGCATTTT. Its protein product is CASSHPHRGHESNQPQHF.